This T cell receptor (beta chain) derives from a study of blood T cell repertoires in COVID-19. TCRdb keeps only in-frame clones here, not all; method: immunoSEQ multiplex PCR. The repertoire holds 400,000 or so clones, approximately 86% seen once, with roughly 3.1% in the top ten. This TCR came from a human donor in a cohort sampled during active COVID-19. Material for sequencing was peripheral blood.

In DNA form, the CDR3 reads TGTGCCAGCAGCCAAGATCTTTGGAGGGTCCAAACTGAAGCTTTCTTT. Protein sequence: CASSQDLWRVQTEAFF. This chain joins TRBV4-2 and TRBJ1-1; no clear D. The CDR3 totals 16 residues. Germline CDR1 reads LGHNA; CDR2 reads YNFKEQ. V gave up 0 bases and J gave up 5 bases, with 16 bases separating them.